Reported below is one T cell receptor beta chain. The antigen remains undetermined. V was clipped by 6 bases and J by 5 bases, with 20 bases between them. Looked up from germline, CDR1 is DFQATT and CDR2 is SNEGSKA (reference sequence). The CDR3 loop spans 15 amino acids. The sample comes from a study of identical twins. TCRdb independently ran MiXCR on the 5' RACE reads; one entry per CDR3 protein. The sample consists of 310,000 or so distinct CDR3 sequences, approximately 8% of them appearing once. Study-wide results and caveats: Twins showed weaker excess sharing in their beta out-of-frame sequences. Modelling approaches yielded underestimates of out-of-frame TCR alpha sharing between monozygotic twins. Rather than following the same donors, the conclusions depended on cross-sectional statistical analysis.

The sample was also linked to a second study, of yellow fever vaccine responses in identical twins. That study reports: The T cell response to vaccination in identical twins was reportedly partly convergent and partly personalized.

The J gene is TRBJ2-1, the V gene TRBV20-1; D perhaps matches TRBD2 (6 bases). The receptor's source is a young woman in good health. The sequenced sample was memory (CD45RO+) T cells sorted from blood. CDR3 in amino acids: CSAAIRESFNNEQFF. The CDR3 region has the DNA TGCAGTGCGGCCATCCGGGAGTCCTTTAACAATGAGCAGTTCTTC.